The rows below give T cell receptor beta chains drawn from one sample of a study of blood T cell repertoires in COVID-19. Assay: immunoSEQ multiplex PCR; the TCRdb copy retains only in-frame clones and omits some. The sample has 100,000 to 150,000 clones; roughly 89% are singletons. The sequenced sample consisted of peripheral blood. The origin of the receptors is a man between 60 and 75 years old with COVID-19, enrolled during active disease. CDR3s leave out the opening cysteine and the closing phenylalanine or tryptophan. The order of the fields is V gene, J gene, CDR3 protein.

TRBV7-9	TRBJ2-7	ASSLAAVNEQY
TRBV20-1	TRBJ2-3	SASLRGVTDTQY
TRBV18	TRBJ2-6	ASSPQTGGTGANVLT
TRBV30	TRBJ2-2	AWSVTSGVWGLGRTGELF
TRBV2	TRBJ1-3	ASSDWTGSGNTIY
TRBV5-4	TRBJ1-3	ASSLWAAGNTIY
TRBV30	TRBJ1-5	AWSTGGNQPQH
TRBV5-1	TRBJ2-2	ASSSGTGFAGELF
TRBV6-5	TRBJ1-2	ASSYSVGSRYGYT
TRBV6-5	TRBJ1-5	ASRLGLGPQH
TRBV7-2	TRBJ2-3	ASRPAGPTTDTQY
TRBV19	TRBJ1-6	ASSVLRDRYNSPLH
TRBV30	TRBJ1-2	AWSVGLGQHYGYT
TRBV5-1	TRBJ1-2	ASSSLRDNYGYT
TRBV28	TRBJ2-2	ASSLTGTPNTGELF
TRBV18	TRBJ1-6	ASSLPRTGVNSPLH
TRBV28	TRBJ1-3	ASRETGRGNTIY
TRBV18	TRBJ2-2	ASSRGGQNTGELF
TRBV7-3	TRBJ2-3	ASSYSGADTQY
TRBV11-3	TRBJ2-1	ASSLETGLDSYNEQF
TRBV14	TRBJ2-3	ASSQDKTGFGADTQY
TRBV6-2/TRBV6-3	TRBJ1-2	ASSYSMGQGNYGYT
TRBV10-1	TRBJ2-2	ASSESRVANTGELF
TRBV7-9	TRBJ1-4	ASSLYSNEKLF
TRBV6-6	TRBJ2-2	ASRFAGELF
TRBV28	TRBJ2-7	ASSSAGLSSYEQY
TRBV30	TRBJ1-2	AWSLAGVGYGYT
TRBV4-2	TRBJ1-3	ASSQTGQGSLNTIY
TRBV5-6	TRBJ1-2	ASSSRGTLANYGYT
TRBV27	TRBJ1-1	ASSLYPQANTEAF
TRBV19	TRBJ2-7	ASSAGQGEQY
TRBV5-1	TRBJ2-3	ASAPTGTSTDTQY
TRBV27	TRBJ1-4	ASRYSGQGSNEKLF
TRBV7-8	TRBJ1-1	ASSLTENTEAF
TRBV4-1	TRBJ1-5	ASSQFLTGVDQPQH
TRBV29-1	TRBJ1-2	SVTENYGYT
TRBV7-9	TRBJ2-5	ASSPDSQETQY